Listed below are T cell receptor beta chains from one sample, sequenced in a study of Ad26.COV2.S vaccination and SARS-CoV-2 variants. Sequencing used immunoSEQ multiplex PCR; TCRdb keeps in-frame clones, though not all of them. The sample yields about 500,000 clones, 80% to 90% seen once. This specimen consisted of peripheral blood, obtained in a trial of Ad26.COV2.S vaccine versus placebo. These receptors all stem from a person aged 18 to 65 who received the Ad26.COV2.S COVID-19 vaccine or a placebo. The CDR3 runs from the conserved cysteine through the conserved F or W. A D gene is named only where the DNA matches it firmly. Only part of the rows carry a size: once, few, many, or a class if the clone is expanded.

CATSRGGLINEQFF	TGTGCCACCAGCAGAGGGGGACTGATCAATGAGCAGTTCTTC	TRBJ2-1	TRBV15	NA	NA
CASSIQRDYNEQFF	TGTGCCAGTAGTATCCAGCGGGATTACAATGAGCAGTTCTTC	TRBJ2-1	TRBV19	NA	TRBD2
CSVQGARTGELFF	TGCAGCGTTCAGGGGGCGCGAACCGGGGAGCTGTTTTTT	TRBJ2-2	TRBV29-1	NA	TRBD1
CASSQDMRAEAFF	TGTGCCAGCAGCCAAGATATGAGGGCTGAAGCTTTCTTT	TRBJ1-1	TRBV14	NA	NA
CASSVGQGSYGYTF	TGTGCCAGCAGCGTAGGACAGGGCAGCTATGGCTACACCTTC	TRBJ1-2	TRBV9	once	TRBD1
CASSQSGSSYNEQFF	TGCGCCAGCAGCCAAAGCGGGAGCTCCTACAATGAGCAGTTCTTC	TRBJ2-1	TRBV4-1	NA	TRBD2
CASSTITGVSPYEQYF	TGTGCCAGCAGCACCATAACAGGGGTTTCACCCTACGAGCAGTACTTC	TRBJ2-7	TRBV7-8	few	TRBD1
CASRGYLAGEDSGVEQYF	TGTGCCAGCAGGGGGTATCTAGCGGGCGAGGATTCTGGGGTCGAGCAGTACTTC	TRBJ2-7	TRBV11-2	NA	TRBD2
CASSYQDPQETQYF	TGTGCCAGCAGTTACCAGGACCCCCAAGAGACCCAGTACTTC	TRBJ2-5	TRBV6-2/TRBV6-3	few	NA
CASSPLSRGNEQFF	TGTGCCAGCTCACCTCTGAGTAGGGGCAATGAGCAGTTCTTC	TRBJ2-1	TRBV18	NA	NA
CASSYYTHRGVGGSGNTIYF	TGTGCCAGCAGTTACTACACCCACCGCGGGGTGGGCGGCTCTGGAAACACCATATATTTT	TRBJ1-3	TRBV6-2/TRBV6-3	NA	NA
CAWSGGLAGTDTQYF	TGTGCCTGGAGTGGGGGCCTAGCGGGCACAGATACGCAGTATTTT	TRBJ2-3	TRBV30	NA	TRBD2
CASSPSPRVEGRGFPYGYTF	TGTGCCAGCAGCCCCTCCCCCAGGGTCGAGGGTCGAGGATTTCCCTATGGCTACACCTTC	TRBJ1-2	TRBV7-3	NA	NA
CASSPSGPRSYNEQFF	TGTGCCAGCAGCCCCTCAGGGCCCCGCTCCTACAATGAGCAGTTCTTC	TRBJ2-1	TRBV5-6	NA	NA
CASSLTQGTRGEQYF	TGTGCCAGCAGCCTGACCCAGGGCACCCGCGGGGAGCAGTACTTC	TRBJ2-7	TRBV14	NA	NA
CASSLSAGGPAKNIQYF	TGTGCCAGCAGCTTGTCGGCGGGAGGGCCTGCCAAAAACATTCAGTACTTC	TRBJ2-4	TRBV5-4	NA	TRBD2
CASRTDYNEQFF	TGTGCCAGCCGGACAGACTACAATGAGCAGTTCTTC	TRBJ2-1	TRBV28	NA	NA
CASSSYVTSRGTAEAFF	TGTGCCAGCAGCTCATATGTGACAAGCAGGGGGACGGCTGAAGCTTTCTTT	TRBJ1-1	TRBV11-2	once	TRBD1
CSASPDREAFF	TGCAGTGCTAGTCCCGACAGGGAAGCTTTCTTT	TRBJ1-1	TRBV20-1	NA	NA
CASSPGLQGTDTQYF	TGTGCCAGCTCACCAGGCTTACAGGGCACAGATACGCAGTATTTT	TRBJ2-3	TRBV18	NA	NA
CASSLLGSTDTQYF	TGCGCCAGCAGCTTGCTAGGGTCAACAGATACGCAGTATTTT	TRBJ2-3	TRBV5-1	NA	NA
CASRLLQDTGELFF	TGCGCCAGCAGACTACTCCAGGACACCGGGGAGCTGTTTTTT	TRBJ2-2	TRBV10-1	NA	NA
CASSPKLHTEAFF	TGTGCCAGCAGCCCGAAACTCCACACTGAAGCTTTCTTT	TRBJ1-1	TRBV6-2/TRBV6-3	few	NA
CAWSVSRKKTQYF	TGTGCCTGGAGTGTATCTAGAAAAAAGACCCAGTACTTC	TRBJ2-5	TRBV30	NA	NA
CASSGRRLGLSSYNEQFF	TGTGCCAGCAGTGGCCGAAGGCTAGGGCTAAGCTCCTACAATGAGCAGTTCTTC	TRBJ2-1	TRBV6-1	NA	NA
CASRTGVGANVLTF	TGCGCCAGCCGGACAGGGGTTGGGGCCAACGTCCTGACTTTC	TRBJ2-6	TRBV10-2	NA	TRBD1
CSVGGSSDQLFF	TGCAGCGTTGGAGGGTCTTCCGATCAGCTGTTTTTT	TRBJ2-2	TRBV29-1	NA	NA
CASSLLGGAGPRKLFF	TGTGCCAGCAGCTTATTGGGTGGGGCAGGGCCGAGAAAACTGTTTTTT	TRBJ1-4	TRBV7-6	few	NA
CASSDGWVRGGELFF	TGTGCCAGCAGTGACGGATGGGTGAGGGGCGGGGAGCTGTTTTTT	TRBJ2-2	TRBV25-1	NA	NA
CASRIDRASQPQHF	TGTGCCAGTAGGATAGACAGGGCTAGTCAGCCCCAGCATTTT	TRBJ1-5	TRBV19	NA	TRBD1
CASSFGPGLYNEQFF	TGTGCCAGCAGTTTTGGGCCAGGGCTCTACAATGAGCAGTTCTTC	TRBJ2-1	TRBV27	NA	NA
CSVGLGGVATEAFF	TGCAGCGTTGGCTTGGGGGGCGTTGCGACTGAAGCTTTCTTT	TRBJ1-1	TRBV29-1	NA	NA
CASSEALLGVGNQPQHF	TGTGCCAGCAGTGAAGCGCTTCTGGGGGTTGGCAATCAGCCCCAGCATTTT	TRBJ1-5	TRBV6-1	NA	NA
CASSLGTGGMESYEQYF	TGTGCCAGCAGCTTAGGAACGGGGGGAATGGAATCCTACGAGCAGTACTTC	TRBJ2-7	TRBV11-2	NA	TRBD2
CASSLGPQQPQHF	TGTGCCAGCAGCCTCGGGCCGCAGCAGCCCCAGCATTTT	TRBJ1-5	TRBV5-4	NA	NA
CSPRQEGFYEQYF	TGCAGCCCTCGTCAGGAGGGGTTCTACGAGCAGTACTTC	TRBJ2-7	TRBV29-1	few	NA
CASSQVAVKAGARLNEQFF	TGTGCCAGCAGCCAAGTGGCGGTTAAGGCAGGGGCGCGTCTCAATGAGCAGTTCTTC	TRBJ2-1	TRBV3-1/TRBV3-2	few	NA
CASSRTGEGNQPQHF	TGTGCCAGCAGTAGGACAGGGGAGGGCAATCAGCCCCAGCATTTT	TRBJ1-5	TRBV6-5	few	TRBD1
CASSPQFSYGYTF	TGTGCCAGCAGTCCCCAATTCTCCTATGGCTACACCTTC	TRBJ1-2	TRBV6-5	NA	NA
CASSQVIRTDTQYF	TGCGCCAGCAGCCAAGTGATACGCACAGATACGCAGTATTTT	TRBJ2-3	TRBV4-3	NA	NA
CASSLRHGRSGNTIYF	TGTGCCAGCAGCTTGAGGCACGGTCGCTCTGGAAACACCATATATTTT	TRBJ1-3	TRBV5-6	once	NA
CASKGGRNYGYTF	TGTGCCAGCAAAGGGGGCAGGAACTATGGCTACACCTTC	TRBJ1-2	TRBV27	NA	TRBD1
CATSDPQYNEQFF	TGTGCCACCAGTGATCCTCAGTACAATGAGCAGTTCTTC	TRBJ2-1	TRBV24-1	NA	NA
CASSYLGGLYGYTF	TGTGCCAGCAGTTACCTGGGGGGCCTCTATGGCTACACCTTC	TRBJ1-2	TRBV27	NA	NA
CASRGTSNYGYTF	TGTGCCAGCAGGGGGACTTCTAACTATGGCTACACCTTC	TRBJ1-2	TRBV28	NA	NA
CASSFGKAYGYTF	TGTGCCAGCAGTTTCGGGAAAGCGTATGGCTACACCTTC	TRBJ1-2	TRBV28	NA	NA
CASSYSTHWGDFPYGYTF	TGTGCCAGCAGTTACTCGACGCATTGGGGGGACTTCCCCTATGGCTACACCTTC	TRBJ1-2	TRBV6-2/TRBV6-3	NA	NA
CASSPRHSGRGTDTQYF	TGTGCCAGCAGCCCTCGACATAGCGGGAGGGGGACAGATACGCAGTATTTT	TRBJ2-3	TRBV11-3	NA	TRBD2
CASRPQGGSYEQYF	TGTGCCAGCAGACCTCAGGGGGGCTCCTACGAGCAGTACTTC	TRBJ2-7	TRBV28	once	NA
CASSPGAGTNSPLHF	TGCGCCAGCAGCCCTGGGGCAGGGACTAATTCACCCCTCCACTTT	TRBJ1-6	TRBV4-3	NA	NA
CASSTRTSGRRNEQFF	TGTGCCAGTAGTACCCGGACTAGCGGGAGACGGAATGAGCAGTTCTTC	TRBJ2-1	TRBV19	NA	TRBD2
CASSLTGGAYEQYF	TGTGCCAGCAGCTTAACAGGGGGCGCCTACGAGCAGTACTTC	TRBJ2-7	TRBV5-5	NA	TRBD1
CASSVSGASYEQYF	TGTGCCAGCAGTGTTTCAGGAGCCTCCTACGAGCAGTACTTC	TRBJ2-7	TRBV27	NA	NA
CASSLVGETQYF	TGTGCCAGCAGCTTAGTAGGGGAGACCCAGTACTTC	TRBJ2-5	TRBV7-9	NA	NA
CASSLGGGLSSEQYF	TGTGCCAGCAGCTTAGGCGGGGGGCTGTCCTCCGAGCAGTACTTC	TRBJ2-7	TRBV7-9	once	TRBD2
CASSKSGTGEKLFF	TGTGCCAGTAGTAAATCCGGGACAGGGGAAAAACTGTTTTTT	TRBJ1-4	TRBV19	NA	TRBD1
CASSRGASGYNEQFF	TGTGCCAGCAGCCGTGGGGCTAGCGGATACAATGAGCAGTTCTTC	TRBJ2-1	TRBV7-8	NA	TRBD2